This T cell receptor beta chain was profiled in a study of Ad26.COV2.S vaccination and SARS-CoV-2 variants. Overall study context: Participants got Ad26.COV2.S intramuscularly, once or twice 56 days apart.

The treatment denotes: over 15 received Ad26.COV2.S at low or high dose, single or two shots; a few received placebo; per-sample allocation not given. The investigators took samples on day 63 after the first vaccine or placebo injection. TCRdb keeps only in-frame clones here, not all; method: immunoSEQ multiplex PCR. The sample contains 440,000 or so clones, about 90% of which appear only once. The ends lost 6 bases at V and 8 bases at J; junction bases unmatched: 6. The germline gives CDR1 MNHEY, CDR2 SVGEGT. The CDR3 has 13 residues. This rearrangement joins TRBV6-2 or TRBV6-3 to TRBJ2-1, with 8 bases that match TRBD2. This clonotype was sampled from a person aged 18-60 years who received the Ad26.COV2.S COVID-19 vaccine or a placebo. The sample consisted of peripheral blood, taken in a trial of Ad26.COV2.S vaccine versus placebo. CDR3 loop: CASSLRTSHEQFF. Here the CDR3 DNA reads TGTGCCAGCAGCCTCAGGACTAGCCATGAGCAGTTCTTC.